The source of this T cell receptor (beta chain) is a study of T cell repertoires in cytomegalovirus infection. TCRdb used MiXCR to reprocess the reads, holding one entry per CDR3 protein. The sample carries approximately 590,000 distinct CDR3 sequences, about 39% recorded once. This CDR3 region has 13 residues. The germline V and J ends were trimmed by 10 bases and 6 bases, with 18 bases remaining between them. Germline-derived CDR1 and CDR2 are ENHRY and SYGVKD. Points on this clonotype: The antigen is unknown.

V gene TRBV10-3 combines with J gene TRBJ1-1; TRBD1 might be the D (5 bases). This clonotype originated in a human donor in good health (CMV status not recorded). Some clones in this sample may be carry-over from other donors' samples. The specimen was cultured PBMCs, collected from culture after CMV antigen stimulation. The CDR3 loop reads CATHVLRDAEAFF. CDR3 in DNA: TGTGCCACCCACGTCTTGCGGGACGCTGAAGCTTTCTTT.